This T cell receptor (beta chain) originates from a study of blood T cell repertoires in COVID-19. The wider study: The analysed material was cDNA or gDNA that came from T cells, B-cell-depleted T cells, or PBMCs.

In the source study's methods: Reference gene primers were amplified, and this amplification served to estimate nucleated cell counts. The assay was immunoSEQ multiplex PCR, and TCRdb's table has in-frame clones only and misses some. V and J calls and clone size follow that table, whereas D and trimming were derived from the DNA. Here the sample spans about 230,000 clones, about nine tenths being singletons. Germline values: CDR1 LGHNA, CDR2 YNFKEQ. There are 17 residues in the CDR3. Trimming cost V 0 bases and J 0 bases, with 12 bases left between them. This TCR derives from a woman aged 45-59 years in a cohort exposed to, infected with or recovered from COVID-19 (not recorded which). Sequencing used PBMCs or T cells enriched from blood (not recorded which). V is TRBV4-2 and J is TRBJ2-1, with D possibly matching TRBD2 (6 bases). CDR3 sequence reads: CASSQEFGGSSYNEQFF. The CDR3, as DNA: TGTGCCAGCAGCCAAGAATTTGGGGGGAGCTCCTACAATGAGCAGTTCTTC.